This T cell receptor (beta chain) derives from a study of monozygotic twins with inflammatory bowel disease. Findings of the study overall: No repertoire similarity difference was seen between concordant and discordant twins; power was possibly limited. In patient repertoires, differing immunosuppressive treatments may have added some variability. On the inverse Simpson index, IBD patients scored lower for TCRbeta diversity than healthy co-twins.

Template switching was used to attach UMIs, which incorporated a 6-nucleotide sample barcode. From its re-call of the 5' RACE reads, TCRdb lists each CDR3 protein once, without DNA. Its clone listing holds roughly 330,000 distinct CDR3 sequences. Comment on this clonotype: Its antigen is unidentified.

The germline V gene encodes CDR1 SGHRS and CDR2 YFSETQ. There are 17 residues in the CDR3. The source material was blood. The sequence was collected from a human donor with ulcerative colitis or Crohn's disease, or a healthy co-twin of an affected twin (not recorded which). The V gene is TRBV5-1, the J gene TRBJ1-6. CDR3 sequence: CASSLEVVGLSHSPLHF. Full variable domain (outside the CDR3, taken from reference TRBV5-1 and TRBJ1-6): KAGVTQTPRYLIKTRGQQVTLSCSPISGHRSVSWYQQTPGQGLQFLFEYFSETQRNKGNFPGRFSGRQFSNSRSEMNVSTLELGDSALYLCASSLEVVGLSHSPLHFGNGTRLTVT.